The 15 T cell receptor beta chains below come from one sample, sequenced in a study of T cell repertoires in cytomegalovirus infection. Using its own MiXCR run on the reads, TCRdb lists one record per CDR3 protein. This table has about 180,000 distinct CDR3 sequences, under 15% appearing once. Sequenced material: PBMCs. The source is a human donor in good health (CMV status not recorded). Some clones in this sample may be carry-over from other donors' samples.

This clonotype was recorded many times. The gene calls are TRBV6-1 and TRBJ2-5; TRBD2 agrees at 9 bases. Losses at the gene ends were 6 bases for V and 3 bases for J; bases not matched to a gene: 8. CDR1 MNHNS and CDR2 SASEGT come from the germline V gene. The CDR3 has 15 amino acids. CDR3 coding DNA: TGTGCCAGCAGGGGAGGTAGCGGGGGAAAAGAGACCCAGTACTTC. Its protein is CASRGGSGGKETQYF.

This clonotype was counted many times. The chain joins TRBV7-2 to TRBJ2-1; 7 positions agree with TRBD2. Germline V gene data show CDR1 as SGHTA and CDR2 as FQGNSA. V dropped 4 bases and J dropped 7; count of bases not matched to a gene: 7. This CDR3 spans 14 amino acids. CDR3 amino acids: CASSSDFSGNEQFF. CDR3 nucleotides: TGTGCCAGCAGCTCCGATTTTAGCGGGAATGAGCAGTTCTTC. The full variable domain, its missing parts supplied by reference TRBV7-2 and TRBJ2-1, is GAGVSQSPSNKVTEKGKDVELRCDPISGHTALYWYRQSLGQGLEFLIYFQGNSAPDKSGLPSDRFSAERTGGSVSTLTIQRTQQEDSAVYLCASSSDFSGNEQFFGPGTRLTVL.

V usage is TRBV12-3 or TRBV12-4 and J usage is TRBJ1-5; D may be TRBD1 (5 bases). CDR3 length: 13 amino acids. V dropped 3 bases and J dropped 7 bases, with 10 bases sitting between them. The CDR3 DNA follows: TGTGCCAGCAGTTTCGGGCAGGGACAGCCCCAGCATTTT. Protein sequence: CASSFGQGQPQHF.

In its sample, this clonotype was seen many times. The V call is TRBV7-9, the J call TRBJ2-5, with D tentatively TRBD2 (5 bases). The CDR3 sequence is 14 residues long. The ends were cut back, 5 bases at V and 4 bases at J, with 14 bases in the middle. Germline CDR1 and CDR2: SEHNR and FQNEAQ (reference sequence). The CDR3 DNA follows: TGTGCCAGCAGCCTCACGGGAATGGCAGAGACCCAGTACTTC. Translating gives CASSLTGMAETQYF.

The V gene is TRBV12-3 or TRBV12-4, the J gene TRBJ2-1, with D perhaps matching TRBD1 (5 bases). V was clipped by 6 bases and J by 9 bases, with 21 bases between them. The CDR3 runs 15 residues. This chain's CDR3 is CASSRPTVSIPEQFF. For the CDR3, the DNA is TGTGCCAGCAGCCGGCCGACAGTATCAATTCCTGAGCAGTTCTTC.

This clonotype was picked up a small number of times. J is TRBJ2-1 and V is TRBV27; D remains ambiguous. The V and J ends lost 3 bases and 6 bases respectively, with 12 bases between them. The germline V gene encodes CDR1 MNHEY and CDR2 SMNVEV (reference sequence). The CDR3 length is 14 residues. CDR3 nucleotides: TGTGCCAGCAGTTTGTCTGGAGAAGGCAATGAGCAGTTCTTC. This gives the protein CASSLSGEGNEQFF.

This clonotype has at least ten counts. The V call is TRBV12-3 or TRBV12-4, the J call TRBJ2-3; D gene unclear. This CDR3 spans 12 amino acids. V lost 3 bases, J lost 4 bases, and 5 bases lay in between. The CDR3 loop reads CASSFHSDTQYF. The CDR3 DNA follows: TGTGCCAGCAGTTTTCACTCAGATACGCAGTATTTT.

CDR3 sequence: CASSAADSYYSTDTQYF. Here the CDR3 DNA reads TGTGCCAGTAGTGCGGCCGACAGTTATTATAGCACAGATACGCAGTATTTT. The chain carries TRBV19 and TRBJ2-3; D may be TRBD1 (5 bases). The V gene lost 5 bases and the J gene lost 0 bases, with 18 bases spanning the gap. The CDR3 sequence is 17 residues long. Per the germline V gene, CDR1 is LNHDA and CDR2 is SQIVND (reference sequence).

Written as DNA, the CDR3 is TGTGCCAGCAGCTCCAGCGGGAATGAGCAGTTCTTC. Translating gives CASSSSGNEQFF. This chain links TRBV27 with TRBJ2-1; D possibly corresponds to TRBD2 (6 bases). The length of the CDR3 is 12 residues. The V gene's germline CDR1 is MNHEY and CDR2 SMNVEV (reference sequence). V lost 6 bases and J lost 7, with 10 bases in between.

The gene calls are TRBV10-3 and TRBJ1-5; D is unclear. The V end lost 6 bases, the J end lost 6 bases, and 12 bases lay between the germline ends. This CDR3 has 13 amino acids. Germline assignment: CDR1 ENHRY and CDR2 SYGVKD. Written as DNA, the CDR3 is TGTGCCATCAGGCCTGGGGAGTCTCAGCCCCAGCATTTT. Translating gives CAIRPGESQPQHF.

This clonotype appeared many times. The chain combines TRBV27 with TRBJ1-5, with no clear D. V lost 7 bases, J lost 2 bases, and 21 bases lay in between. The CDR3 spans 17 residues. Germline V gene sequence: CDR1 MNHEY, CDR2 SMNVEV (reference sequence). The CDR3 region has the DNA TGTGCCAGCACCTCAACCTGGCTTGGGTCCCGCAATCAGCCCCAGCATTTT. It codes for CASTSTWLGSRNQPQHF.

The rearrangement links TRBV19 to TRBJ2-1; no firm D call. Trimming took 5 bases from V and 7 from J, leaving 18 bases between them. The CDR3 runs to 15 residues. The germline V gene has CDR1 LNHDA and CDR2 SQIVND (reference sequence). Here the CDR3 reads CASSPPTPWANEQFF. Written as DNA, the CDR3 is TGTGCCAGTAGTCCACCGACCCCTTGGGCGAATGAGCAGTTCTTC.

The chain has TRBV6-1 and TRBJ2-1; 14 bases align to TRBD2. The CDR3 runs 16 residues. CDR1 and CDR2 (germline): MNHNS, SASEGT. V gave up 4 bases and J gave up 8 bases; unmatched junction bases: 7. The chain's CDR3 is CASSAWTSGRSDEQFF. CDR3 bases: TGTGCCAGCAGTGCGTGGACTAGCGGGAGGTCGGATGAGCAGTTCTTC.

This clonotype was seen at least ten times. The chain recombines TRBV28 with TRBJ1-1; TRBD1 is a possible D gene (5 bases). CDR3 size: 15 residues. Germline V gives CDR1 MDHEN, CDR2 SYDVKM. V was shortened by 6 bases and J by 1 base, with 15 bases between the two germline ends. The CDR3 DNA sequence: TGTGCCAGCAGCACTGCGACAGCCGCGAACACTGAAGCTTTCTTT. Translation: CASSTATAANTEAFF. Looking up the rest from reference TRBV28 and TRBJ1-1 gives the full variable domain: DVKVTQSSRYLVKRTGEKVFLECVQDMDHENMFWYRQDPGLGLRLIYFSYDVKMKEKGDIPEGYSVSREKKERFSLILESASTNQTSMYLCASSTATAANTEAFFGQGTRLTVV.

This clonotype has at least ten counts. The chain employs TRBV7-2 and TRBJ1-5, with TRBD1 matching 8 bases. V was clipped by 4 bases and J by 7 bases; unmatched bases: 3. This CDR3 has 13 amino acids. Germline CDR1 reads SGHTA; CDR2 reads FQGNSA. The CDR3 region is CASSSTGAQPQHF. The CDR3 DNA is TGTGCCAGCAGCTCGACAGGGGCCCAGCCCCAGCATTTT.